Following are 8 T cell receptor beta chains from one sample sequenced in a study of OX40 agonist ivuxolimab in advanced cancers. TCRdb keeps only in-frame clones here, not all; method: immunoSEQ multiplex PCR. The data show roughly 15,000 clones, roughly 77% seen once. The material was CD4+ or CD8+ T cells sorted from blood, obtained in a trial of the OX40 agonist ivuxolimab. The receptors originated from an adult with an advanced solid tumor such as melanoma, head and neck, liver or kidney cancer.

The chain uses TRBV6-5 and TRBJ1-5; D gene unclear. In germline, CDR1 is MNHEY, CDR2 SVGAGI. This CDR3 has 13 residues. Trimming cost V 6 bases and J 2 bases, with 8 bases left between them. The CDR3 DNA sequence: TGTGCCAGCAGCCTAAACGGCAATCAGCCCCAGCATTTT. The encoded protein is CASSLNGNQPQHF.

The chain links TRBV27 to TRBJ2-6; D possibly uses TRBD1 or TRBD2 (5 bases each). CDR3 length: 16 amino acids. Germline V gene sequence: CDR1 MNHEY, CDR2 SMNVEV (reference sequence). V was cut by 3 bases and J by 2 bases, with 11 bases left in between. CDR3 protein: CASSFAGTAGANVLTF. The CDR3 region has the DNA TGTGCCAGCAGTTTCGCAGGGACGGCTGGGGCCAACGTCCTGACTTTC. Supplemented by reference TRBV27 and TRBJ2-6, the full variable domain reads EAQVTQNPRYLITVTGKKLTVTCSQNMNHEYMSWYRQDPGLGLRQIYYSMNVEVTDKGDVPEGYKVSRKEKRNFPLILESPSPNQTSLYFCASSFAGTAGANVLTFGAGSRLTVL.

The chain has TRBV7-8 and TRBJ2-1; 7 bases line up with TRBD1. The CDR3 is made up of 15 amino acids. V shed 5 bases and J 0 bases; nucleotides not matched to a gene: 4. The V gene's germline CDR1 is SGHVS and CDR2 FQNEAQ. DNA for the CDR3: TGTGCCAGCAGCGTGACAGGGAGCTCCTACAATGAGCAGTTCTTC. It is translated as CASSVTGSSYNEQFF.

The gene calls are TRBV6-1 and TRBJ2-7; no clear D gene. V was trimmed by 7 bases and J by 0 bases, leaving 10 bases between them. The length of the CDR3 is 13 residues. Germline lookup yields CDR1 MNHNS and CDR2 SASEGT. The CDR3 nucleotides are TGTGCCAGCAAATGGACCGACTCCTACGAGCAGTACTTC. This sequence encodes CASKWTDSYEQYF.

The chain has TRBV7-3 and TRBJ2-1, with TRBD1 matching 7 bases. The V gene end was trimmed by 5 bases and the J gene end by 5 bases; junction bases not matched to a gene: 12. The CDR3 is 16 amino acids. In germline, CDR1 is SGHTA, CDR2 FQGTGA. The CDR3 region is CASSIGTDFTDNEQFF. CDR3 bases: TGTGCCAGCAGCATAGGGACAGACTTTACAGACAATGAGCAGTTCTTC. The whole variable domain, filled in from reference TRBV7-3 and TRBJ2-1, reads GAGVSQTPSNKVTEKGKYVELRCDPISGHTALYWYRQSLGQGPEFLIYFQGTGAADDSGLPNDRFFAVRPEGSVSTLKIQRTERGDSAVYLCASSIGTDFTDNEQFFGPGTRLTVL.

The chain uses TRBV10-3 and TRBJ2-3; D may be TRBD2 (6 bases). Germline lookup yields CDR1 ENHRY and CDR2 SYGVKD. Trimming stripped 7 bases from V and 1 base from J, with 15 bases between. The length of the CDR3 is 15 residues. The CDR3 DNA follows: TGTGCCATCACCGGCGGAGGGCTTGGCACAGATACGCAGTATTTT. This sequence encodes CAITGGGLGTDTQYF.

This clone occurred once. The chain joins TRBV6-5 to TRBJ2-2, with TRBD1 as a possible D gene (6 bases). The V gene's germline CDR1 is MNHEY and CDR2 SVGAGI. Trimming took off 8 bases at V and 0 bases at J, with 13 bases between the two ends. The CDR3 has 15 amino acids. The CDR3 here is CASANRVSNTGELFF. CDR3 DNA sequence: TGTGCCAGCGCCAACAGGGTCTCGAACACCGGGGAGCTGTTTTTT.

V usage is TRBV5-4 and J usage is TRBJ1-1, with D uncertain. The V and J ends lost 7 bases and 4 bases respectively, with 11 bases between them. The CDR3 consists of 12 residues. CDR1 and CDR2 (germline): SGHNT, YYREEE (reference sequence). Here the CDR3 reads CASRRGRTEAFF. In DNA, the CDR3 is TGTGCCAGCCGGAGAGGTCGCACTGAAGCTTTCTTT. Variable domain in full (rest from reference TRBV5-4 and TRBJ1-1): ETGVTQSPTHLIKTRGQQVTLRCSSQSGHNTVSWYQQALGQGPQFIFQYYREEENGRGNFPPRFSGLQFPNYSSELNVNALELDDSALYLCASRRGRTEAFFGQGTRLTVV.